A selection of T cell receptor beta chains follows, all from one sample in a study of cytomegalovirus exposure and HLA in healthy donors. Sequencing used immunoSEQ multiplex PCR; TCRdb keeps in-frame clones, though not all of them. In the table there are a few hundred thousand clones, around two thirds of which are singletons. Sequenced input: PBMCs. These receptors originate from a female donor in good health and CMV-seronegative. Each CDR3 is given with its conserved first and last residue. A D gene is named only where the DNA matches it firmly. Expanded clones are given a class, and other clones once, few, many or no size at all.

len: 17
d_gene: -
v_gene: TRBV19
j_gene: TRBJ1-3
abundance: -
CDR3nt: TGTGCCAGTACTCCGACAGGAGTGGACGGGAGGGGAAACACCATATATTTT
CDR3aa: CASTPTGVDGRGNTIYF

len: 15
d_gene: -
v_gene: TRBV4-1
j_gene: TRBJ1-3
abundance: -
CDR3nt: TGCGCCAGCAGCCAGCTAAGGGGATCTGGAAACACCATATATTTT
CDR3aa: CASSQLRGSGNTIYF

len: 15
d_gene: TRBD2
v_gene: TRBV7-2
j_gene: TRBJ2-3
abundance: -
CDR3nt: TGTGCCAGCAGTCTGAGCGGGAGGTCAACAGATACGCAGTATTTT
CDR3aa: CASSLSGRSTDTQYF

len: 16
d_gene: -
v_gene: TRBV15
j_gene: TRBJ1-6
abundance: once
CDR3nt: TGTGCCACCAGCAGAGAAACGATCAGTTATAATTCACCCCTCCACTTT
CDR3aa: CATSRETISYNSPLHF

len: 15
d_gene: -
v_gene: TRBV5-7
j_gene: TRBJ2-1
abundance: few
CDR3nt: TGTGCCAGCAGCTTGGATCACCAGGTAGTCAATGAGCAGTTCTTC
CDR3aa: CASSLDHQVVNEQFF

len: 15
d_gene: TRBD1
v_gene: TRBV30
j_gene: TRBJ1-1
abundance: -
CDR3nt: TGTGCCTGGAGTGTTTGGACAGGGTTGAACACTGAAGCTTTCTTT
CDR3aa: CAWSVWTGLNTEAFF

len: 13
d_gene: TRBD2
v_gene: TRBV29-1
j_gene: TRBJ2-1
abundance: -
CDR3nt: TGCAGCACGTTAGCGGGAGATGTCCATGAGCAGTTCTTC
CDR3aa: CSTLAGDVHEQFF

len: 14
d_gene: TRBD2
v_gene: TRBV5-1
j_gene: TRBJ2-1
abundance: once
CDR3nt: TGCGCCAGCAGCTCCGGGACTAGCGGGACTGAGCAGTTCTTC
CDR3aa: CASSSGTSGTEQFF

len: 16
d_gene: TRBD2
v_gene: TRBV19
j_gene: TRBJ2-7
abundance: -
CDR3nt: TGTGCCAGTAGTATAGAGGGACTAGCGGGAACCTACGAGCAGTACTTC
CDR3aa: CASSIEGLAGTYEQYF

len: 14
d_gene: TRBD2
v_gene: TRBV4-1
j_gene: TRBJ2-1
abundance: -
CDR3nt: TGCGCCAGCAGCCTCGGGGGACTAGCGGACGAGCAGTTCTTC
CDR3aa: CASSLGGLADEQFF

len: 12
d_gene: -
v_gene: TRBV19
j_gene: TRBJ1-1
abundance: -
CDR3nt: TGTGCTACACGACAGAAGAACACTGAAGCTTTCTTT
CDR3aa: CATRQKNTEAFF

len: 17
d_gene: TRBD2
v_gene: TRBV10-3
j_gene: TRBJ2-1
abundance: -
CDR3nt: TGTGCCATCAGTTCGTCTGGAGGGACTAGCGGGAGTAATGAGCAGTTCTTC
CDR3aa: CAISSSGGTSGSNEQFF

len: 15
d_gene: -
v_gene: TRBV28
j_gene: TRBJ2-7
abundance: -
CDR3nt: TGTGCCAGCAGTACCACTCCGGGACAAGGATACGAGCAGTACTTC
CDR3aa: CASSTTPGQGYEQYF

len: 14
d_gene: -
v_gene: TRBV25-1
j_gene: TRBJ2-1
abundance: -
CDR3nt: TGTGCCAGCATGTCGGCCACGGGGTACAATGAGCAGTTCTTC
CDR3aa: CASMSATGYNEQFF

len: 16
d_gene: TRBD1
v_gene: TRBV2
j_gene: TRBJ2-5
abundance: -
CDR3nt: TGTGCCAGCAGTGAAGGCGGGACAGGGGATGGGGAGACCCAGTACTTC
CDR3aa: CASSEGGTGDGETQYF

len: 12
d_gene: -
v_gene: TRBV7-2
j_gene: TRBJ2-1
abundance: -
CDR3nt: TGTGCCAGCAGCCCCAAGATGGGCGAGCAGTTCTTC
CDR3aa: CASSPKMGEQFF

len: 11
d_gene: -
v_gene: TRBV7-2
j_gene: TRBJ2-4
abundance: few
CDR3nt: TGTGCCAGCAGCTACGGAGGCATTCAGTACTTC
CDR3aa: CASSYGGIQYF

len: 16
d_gene: TRBD2
v_gene: TRBV19
j_gene: TRBJ2-7
abundance: -
CDR3nt: TGTGCCACCCACGGGACTAGCGGGAGAGGGACCTACGAGCAGTACTTC
CDR3aa: CATHGTSGRGTYEQYF

len: 16
d_gene: -
v_gene: TRBV19
j_gene: TRBJ2-1
abundance: -
CDR3nt: TGTGCCAGTACCCCCCGGGACTTTAGCTCCTACAATGAGCAGTTCTTC
CDR3aa: CASTPRDFSSYNEQFF

len: 14
d_gene: TRBD1
v_gene: TRBV30
j_gene: TRBJ2-7
abundance: few
CDR3nt: TGTGCCTGGAGTGTTACCGGGACAGGGGACGAGCAGTACTTC
CDR3aa: CAWSVTGTGDEQYF

len: 15
d_gene: TRBD2
v_gene: TRBV6-1
j_gene: TRBJ2-1
abundance: -
CDR3nt: TGTGCCAGCAGTTCCCGGGGGGGGCCCTACAATGAGCAGTTCTTC
CDR3aa: CASSSRGGPYNEQFF

len: 13
d_gene: -
v_gene: TRBV7-9
j_gene: TRBJ1-1
abundance: -
CDR3nt: TGTGCCAGCAGAATCAGGGGATACACTGAAGCTTTCTTT
CDR3aa: CASRIRGYTEAFF

len: 14
d_gene: -
v_gene: TRBV9
j_gene: TRBJ2-7
abundance: -
CDR3nt: TGTGCCAGCAGCGTACTCGCGGGAACCCACGGGCAGTACTTC
CDR3aa: CASSVLAGTHGQYF

len: 15
d_gene: -
v_gene: TRBV7-9
j_gene: TRBJ1-1
abundance: -
CDR3nt: TGTGCCAGCAGCTTAGCTGGCAGGGGGAACACTGAAGCTTTCTTT
CDR3aa: CASSLAGRGNTEAFF

len: 11
d_gene: -
v_gene: TRBV2
j_gene: TRBJ2-7
abundance: few
CDR3nt: TGTGCCAGCAGCGGGGAGGTGGAGCAGTACTTC
CDR3aa: CASSGEVEQYF

len: 14
d_gene: TRBD2
v_gene: TRBV30
j_gene: TRBJ2-7
abundance: -
CDR3nt: TGTGCCTCTGATAGACTAGCGGGAGAAAACGAGCAGTACTTC
CDR3aa: CASDRLAGENEQYF

len: 15
d_gene: -
v_gene: TRBV25-1
j_gene: TRBJ2-1
abundance: -
CDR3nt: TGTGCCAGCAGTTCGGACAGAATACTCTTGGATGAGCAGTTCTTC
CDR3aa: CASSSDRILLDEQFF

len: 13
d_gene: -
v_gene: TRBV11-1
j_gene: TRBJ1-2
abundance: -
CDR3nt: TGTGCCAGCAGCTTAAACCCACTTTATGGCTACACCTTC
CDR3aa: CASSLNPLYGYTF

len: 15
d_gene: TRBD2
v_gene: TRBV2
j_gene: TRBJ2-6
abundance: few
CDR3nt: TGTGCCAGCAGACCCGGGGGGAACGGGGCCAACGTCCTGACTTTC
CDR3aa: CASRPGGNGANVLTF

len: 14
d_gene: -
v_gene: TRBV5-1
j_gene: TRBJ2-5
abundance: -
CDR3nt: TGCGCCAGCAGCTTGGAAGGGCGCGGGGAGACCCAGTACTTC
CDR3aa: CASSLEGRGETQYF

len: 14
d_gene: -
v_gene: TRBV6-6
j_gene: TRBJ1-4
abundance: -
CDR3nt: TGTGCCAGCAGACCCGACAGGTCCTTTGAAAAACTGTTTTTT
CDR3aa: CASRPDRSFEKLFF

len: 12
d_gene: -
v_gene: TRBV18
j_gene: TRBJ2-5
abundance: -
CDR3nt: TGTGCCAGCTCCCCTAACCAAGAGACCCAGTACTTC
CDR3aa: CASSPNQETQYF

len: 15
d_gene: TRBD1
v_gene: TRBV27
j_gene: TRBJ2-7
abundance: -
CDR3nt: TGTGCCAGCAGTTCCTTCCGGGACAGAACCTACGAGCAGTACTTC
CDR3aa: CASSSFRDRTYEQYF

len: 15
d_gene: TRBD2
v_gene: TRBV7-9
j_gene: TRBJ2-7
abundance: -
CDR3nt: TGTGCCAGCAGCTTAACCTCTAGCGGGCAATACGAGCAGTACTTC
CDR3aa: CASSLTSSGQYEQYF

len: 11
d_gene: TRBD2
v_gene: TRBV2
j_gene: TRBJ2-1
abundance: -
CDR3nt: TGTGCCAGCAAGGGGAGGACTAGACAGTTCTTC
CDR3aa: CASKGRTRQFF

len: 11
d_gene: -
v_gene: TRBV28
j_gene: TRBJ2-1
abundance: -
CDR3nt: TGTGCCACCTACCTACACAATGAGCAGTTCTTC
CDR3aa: CATYLHNEQFF

len: 15
d_gene: TRBD2
v_gene: TRBV5-7
j_gene: TRBJ2-3
abundance: few
CDR3nt: TGTGCCAGCAGCTTCGGGACTAGCGGTACAGATACGCAGTATTTT
CDR3aa: CASSFGTSGTDTQYF

len: 15
d_gene: TRBD2
v_gene: TRBV6-4
j_gene: TRBJ2-7
abundance: -
CDR3nt: TGTGCCAGCAGTGTACTAGCGGGAGGAACCTACGAGCAGTACTTC
CDR3aa: CASSVLAGGTYEQYF

len: 15
d_gene: TRBD2
v_gene: TRBV4-1
j_gene: TRBJ2-7
abundance: -
CDR3nt: TGCGCCAGCAGCCACCCGACTAGCGGCTCCTACGAGCAGTACTTC
CDR3aa: CASSHPTSGSYEQYF

len: 17
d_gene: TRBD1
v_gene: TRBV9
j_gene: TRBJ2-6
abundance: -
CDR3nt: TGTGCCAGCAGCGTAACAGGGGGCGTAAAAAAGGCCAACGTCCTGACTTTC
CDR3aa: CASSVTGGVKKANVLTF

len: 15
d_gene: TRBD1
v_gene: TRBV7-7
j_gene: TRBJ2-2
abundance: -
CDR3nt: TGTGCTAGCAGCCAGGGGACAGGGAACACCGGGGAGCTGTTTTTT
CDR3aa: CASSQGTGNTGELFF

len: 18
d_gene: TRBD1
v_gene: TRBV5-1
j_gene: TRBJ2-3
abundance: -
CDR3nt: TGCGCCAGCAGCCCGGACAGGGGCGCGGGGACCCGCACAGATACGCAGTATTTT
CDR3aa: CASSPDRGAGTRTDTQYF

len: 15
d_gene: -
v_gene: TRBV9
j_gene: TRBJ2-2
abundance: -
CDR3nt: TGTGCCAGCACCCTATGGGAGAGAGGGACCGGGGAGCTGTTTTTT
CDR3aa: CASTLWERGTGELFF

len: 14
d_gene: TRBD2
v_gene: TRBV29-1
j_gene: TRBJ2-3
abundance: once
CDR3nt: TGCAGCGTTGAAGCACTAGCGGGGACAGATACGCAGTATTTT
CDR3aa: CSVEALAGTDTQYF

len: 16
d_gene: -
v_gene: TRBV18
j_gene: TRBJ2-1
abundance: -
CDR3nt: TGTGCCAGCTCACCATATGCGGGACAGAGCTACAATGAGCAGTTCTTC
CDR3aa: CASSPYAGQSYNEQFF

len: 12
d_gene: -
v_gene: TRBV6-6
j_gene: TRBJ2-5
abundance: -
CDR3nt: TGTGCCAGCAGTCTCGGGCAAGAGACCCAGTACTTC
CDR3aa: CASSLGQETQYF

len: 15
d_gene: TRBD2
v_gene: TRBV7-3
j_gene: TRBJ2-7
abundance: -
CDR3nt: TGTGCCAGCAGCGAAGGGACTAGCGGAGGTTACGAGCAGTACTTC
CDR3aa: CASSEGTSGGYEQYF

len: 13
d_gene: -
v_gene: TRBV10-3
j_gene: TRBJ2-1
abundance: -
CDR3nt: TGTGCCATCAGTCGACTAGAGGACAATGAGCAGTTCTTC
CDR3aa: CAISRLEDNEQFF

len: 17
d_gene: -
v_gene: TRBV7-9
j_gene: TRBJ2-3
abundance: -
CDR3nt: TGTGCCAGCAGCTTAGGAACCAGCGGAGATGACACAGATACGCAGTATTTT
CDR3aa: CASSLGTSGDDTDTQYF

len: 15
d_gene: TRBD2
v_gene: TRBV29-1
j_gene: TRBJ2-1
abundance: -
CDR3nt: TGCAGCGTGAGGGTCAGCGGGGCCTCCTACAATGAGCAGTTCTTC
CDR3aa: CSVRVSGASYNEQFF

len: 16
d_gene: -
v_gene: TRBV25-1
j_gene: TRBJ1-1
abundance: -
CDR3nt: TGTGCCAGCAGTGACGCCGGGTCCCTATGGAACACTGAAGCTTTCTTT
CDR3aa: CASSDAGSLWNTEAFF

len: 17
d_gene: TRBD2
v_gene: TRBV5-3
j_gene: TRBJ2-7
abundance: -
CDR3nt: TGTGCCAGAAGCTTGGCTGGGGCTAGCGGGAGGGAGCACGAGCAGTACTTC
CDR3aa: CARSLAGASGREHEQYF

len: 17
d_gene: TRBD1
v_gene: TRBV4-2
j_gene: TRBJ1-3
abundance: few
CDR3nt: TGTGCCAGCAGCCAAGAGTGGACAGGGATGACAGGAAACACCATATATTTT
CDR3aa: CASSQEWTGMTGNTIYF

len: 17
d_gene: -
v_gene: TRBV15
j_gene: TRBJ2-3
abundance: -
CDR3nt: TGTGCCACCAGCAGAGATCTCGTGGGGGCTAACACAGATACGCAGTATTTT
CDR3aa: CATSRDLVGANTDTQYF